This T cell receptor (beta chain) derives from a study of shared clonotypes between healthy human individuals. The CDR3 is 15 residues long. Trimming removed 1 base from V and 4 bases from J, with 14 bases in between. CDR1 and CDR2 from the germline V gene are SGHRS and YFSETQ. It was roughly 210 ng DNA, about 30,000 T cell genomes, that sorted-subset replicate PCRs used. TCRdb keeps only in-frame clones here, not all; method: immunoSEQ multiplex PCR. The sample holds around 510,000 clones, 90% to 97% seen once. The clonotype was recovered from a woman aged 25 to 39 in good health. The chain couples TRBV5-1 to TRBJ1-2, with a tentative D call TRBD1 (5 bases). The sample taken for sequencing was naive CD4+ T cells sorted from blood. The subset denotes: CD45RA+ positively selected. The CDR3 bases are TGCGCCAGCAGCTTGAGGCAGGCAGGGATCTATGGCTACACCTTC. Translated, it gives CASSLRQAGIYGYTF.